This TCR beta chain comes out of a study of regulatory T cells in long-lasting Graves disease. Stated time point: persistent/refractory GD, antithyroid drugs over 5 years with positive TRAb. Researchers made the TCR library from RNA that was extracted from PBMCs. In each case, Graves' disease was diagnosed per American Thyroid Association guidelines. Construction of the TCR beta libraries employed iRepertoire HTBI primers in conjunction with Arm-PCR of CDR3 regions. TCRdb passed the multiplex PCR reads through MiXCR, listing each CDR3 protein once. The table has fewer than 400,000 distinct CDR3 sequences, under 25% seen once. Per the germline V gene, CDR1 is MDHEN and CDR2 is SYDVKM. The CDR3 runs 15 residues. The V end lost 8 bases, the J end lost 2 bases, and 16 bases lay between the germline ends.

V is TRBV28 and J is TRBJ2-1; no reliable D call. The specimen comprised peripheral blood mononuclear cells (PBMCs), sampled when the disease was refractory, from a patient treated with antithyroid drugs. This TCR came from a female donor with Graves disease. The CDR3 DNA sequence: TGTGCCAGCGGCATCTCCTTTGGGACCTACAATGAGCAGTTCTTC. Its translation is CASGISFGTYNEQFF.